These T cell receptor beta chains were read from a single sample in a study of CXCR3-negative and CXCR3-positive naive CD8 T cells. TCRdb reprocessed the 5' RACE reads and reports one entry per CDR3 protein, with no DNA. The table gives 45,000 or so distinct CDR3 sequences; the top ten clones make up over 8.5% of it. Sequencing used memory CD8+ T cells from blood. The origin of the receptors is a human donor in good health. Some clones in this sample may be carry-over from other donors' samples. Each CDR3 is given with its conserved first and last residue. Expanded clones get a size class; other rows say once, few or many, or leave the size out.

clone size: .; V gene: TRBV7-8; J gene: TRBJ2-7; CDR3 protein: CASSFIGTRRYEQYF
clone size: .; V gene: TRBV6-2/TRBV6-3; J gene: TRBJ2-1; CDR3 protein: CASSTGTADQFF
clone size: .; V gene: TRBV7-9; J gene: TRBJ2-5; CDR3 protein: CASSQIGPTGGEETQYF
clone size: .; V gene: TRBV3-2; J gene: TRBJ2-1; CDR3 protein: CASSSHSRSYNEQFF
clone size: .; V gene: TRBV7-9; J gene: TRBJ2-1; CDR3 protein: CASSSTIASGSSQGEQFF
clone size: .; V gene: TRBV6-2/TRBV6-3; J gene: TRBJ2-3; CDR3 protein: CASSYYWRDTDTQYF
clone size: .; V gene: TRBV7-8; J gene: TRBJ2-1; CDR3 protein: CASSFSVSSYNEQFF
clone size: medium-sized; V gene: TRBV7-6; J gene: TRBJ2-1; CDR3 protein: CASSYTGGRATSGDYNEQFF
clone size: .; V gene: TRBV7-9; J gene: TRBJ1-3; CDR3 protein: CASSSLRGARNTIYF
clone size: .; V gene: TRBV5-1; J gene: TRBJ1-2; CDR3 protein: CASSDGPGYGYTF
clone size: .; V gene: TRBV29-1; J gene: TRBJ2-3; CDR3 protein: CSVEDDRGDTQYF
clone size: .; V gene: TRBV7-2; J gene: TRBJ2-3; CDR3 protein: CASSFVTSTDTQYF
clone size: .; V gene: TRBV5-1; J gene: TRBJ2-7; CDR3 protein: CASSLRSLDEQYF
clone size: .; V gene: TRBV13; J gene: TRBJ2-1; CDR3 protein: CASSPTGTGGNEQFF
clone size: .; V gene: TRBV30; J gene: TRBJ2-1; CDR3 protein: CAWSWDSANEQFF
clone size: .; V gene: TRBV7-9; J gene: TRBJ2-7; CDR3 protein: CASSKLAGGDEQYF
clone size: .; V gene: TRBV5-1; J gene: TRBJ2-3; CDR3 protein: CASSSDRGPYTDTQYF
clone size: .; V gene: TRBV7-9; J gene: TRBJ2-1; CDR3 protein: CASSPGTGAYNEQFF
clone size: .; V gene: TRBV6-5; J gene: TRBJ2-7; CDR3 protein: CASSFSPAGRSSYEQYF
clone size: .; V gene: TRBV27; J gene: TRBJ2-3; CDR3 protein: CASSFRTSGGIDTQYF
clone size: medium-sized; V gene: TRBV7-8; J gene: TRBJ1-4; CDR3 protein: CASSLGDGSNEKLFF
clone size: .; V gene: TRBV15; J gene: TRBJ2-1; CDR3 protein: CATSVRVYNEQFF
clone size: .; V gene: TRBV10-1; J gene: TRBJ2-5; CDR3 protein: CASSPTSGGNYQETQYF
clone size: .; V gene: TRBV20-1; J gene: TRBJ2-3; CDR3 protein: CSARTSGEKPVTDTQYF
clone size: .; V gene: TRBV12-3/TRBV12-4; J gene: TRBJ2-3; CDR3 protein: CASSLDQGDTQYF